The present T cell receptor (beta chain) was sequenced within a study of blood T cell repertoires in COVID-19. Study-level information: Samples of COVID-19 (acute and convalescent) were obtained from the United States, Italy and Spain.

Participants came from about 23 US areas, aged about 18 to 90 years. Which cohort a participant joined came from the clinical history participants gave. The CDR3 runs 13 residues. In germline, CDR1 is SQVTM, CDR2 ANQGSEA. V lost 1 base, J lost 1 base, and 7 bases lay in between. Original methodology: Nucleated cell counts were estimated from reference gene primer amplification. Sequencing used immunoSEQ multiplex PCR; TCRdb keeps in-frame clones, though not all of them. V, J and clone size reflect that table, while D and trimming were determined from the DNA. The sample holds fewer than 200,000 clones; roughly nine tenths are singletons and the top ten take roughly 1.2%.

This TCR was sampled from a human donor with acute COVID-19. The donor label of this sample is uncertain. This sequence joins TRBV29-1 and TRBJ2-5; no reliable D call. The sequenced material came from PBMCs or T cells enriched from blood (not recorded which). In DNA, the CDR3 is TGCAGCGTTGAAGCGGTTACCCAAGAGACCCAGTACTTC. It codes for CSVEAVTQETQYF.